What follows are 5 T cell receptor beta chains derived from one specimen sequenced in a study of T cells in Graves' hyperthyroidism and ophthalmopathy. Amplified regions were TCR beta CDR3 sequences from RNA transcripts. In the first-round RT-PCR of the TCR CDR3, the HTBI primer set was used. One entry per CDR3 protein, called by TCRdb with MiXCR from the multiplex PCR reads. This sample carries 370,000 or so distinct CDR3 sequences, approximately 14% of them seen once, and the ten largest clones take 25% to 35%. The sequencing input was blood. These receptor sequences come from a woman aged 18-29 years with Graves' hyperthyroidism that later progressed to Graves' ophthalmopathy.

This clonotype was found a few times. This chain uses TRBV6-1 with TRBJ2-2; a possible D gene is TRBD2 (5 bases). Trimming pared 7 bases from V and 1 base from J, leaving 10 bases between. This CDR3 spans 14 amino acids. Germline loops: CDR1 MNHNS, CDR2 SASEGT. For the CDR3, the DNA is TGTGCCAGCAAGGAGCGGAAGAACACCGGGGAGCTGTTTTTT. It is translated as CASKERKNTGELFF.

This clonotype was detected many times. This rearrangement joins TRBV29-1 to TRBJ2-5; 10 bases are a match to TRBD1. The CDR3 consists of 16 residues. Germline values: CDR1 SQVTM, CDR2 ANQGSEA. V was clipped by 0 bases and J by 5 bases; unmatched bases: 9. For the CDR3, the DNA is TGCAGCGTTGAAGAAGGGACAGGGGTCGGAGGGGAGACCCAGTACTTC. This gives the protein CSVEEGTGVGGETQYF.

The rearrangement joins TRBV11-2 to TRBJ2-7, with 11 positions matching TRBD2. V lost 4 bases and J lost 3; bases outside the gene matches: 5. The CDR3 is made up of 15 amino acids. CDR1 and CDR2 (germline): SGHAT, FQNNGV. As DNA, the CDR3 is TGTGCCAGCAGCTCCGAGGGACTAGCGGTCTACGAGCAGTACTTC. Translation gives CASSSEGLAVYEQYF.

At least ten counts were recorded for this clonotype. The V call is TRBV24-1, the J call TRBJ2-2, with no clear D. The CDR3 covers 13 residues. Germline CDR1 and CDR2: KGHDR and SFDVKD. Trimming removed 5 bases at V and 6 bases at J, with 9 bases between. The CDR3 protein is CATSGPEAGELFF. CDR3 DNA sequence: TGTGCCACCAGTGGTCCAGAAGCCGGGGAGCTGTTTTTT.

This clonotype has just a few counts. The rearrangement joins TRBV19 to TRBJ1-1, with D unresolved. CDR1 and CDR2 from the germline V gene are LNHDA and SQIVND (reference sequence). V was shortened by 7 bases and J by 9 bases, with 18 bases between the two germline ends. The length of the CDR3 is 13 residues. DNA of the CDR3: TGTGCCAGTACCAATATAGGAGGGTCGAAAGCTTTCTTT. Translating it yields CASTNIGGSKAFF.